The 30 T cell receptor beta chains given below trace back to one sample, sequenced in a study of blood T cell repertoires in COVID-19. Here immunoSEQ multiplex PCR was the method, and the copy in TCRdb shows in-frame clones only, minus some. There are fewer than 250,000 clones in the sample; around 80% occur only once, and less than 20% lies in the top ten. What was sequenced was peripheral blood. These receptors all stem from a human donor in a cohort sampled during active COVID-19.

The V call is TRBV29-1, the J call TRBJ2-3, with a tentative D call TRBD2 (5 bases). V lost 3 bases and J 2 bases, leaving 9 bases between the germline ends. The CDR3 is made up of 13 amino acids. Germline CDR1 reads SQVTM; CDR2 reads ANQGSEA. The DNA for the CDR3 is TGCAGCGTTGATGAGGGATACACAGATACGCAGTATTTT. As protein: CSVDEGYTDTQYF.

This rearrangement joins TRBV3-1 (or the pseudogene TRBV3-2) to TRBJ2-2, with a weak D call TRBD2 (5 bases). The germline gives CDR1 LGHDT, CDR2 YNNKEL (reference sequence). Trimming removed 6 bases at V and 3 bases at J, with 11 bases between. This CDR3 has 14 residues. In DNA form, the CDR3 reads TGTGCCAGCAGACCCTTCGGGGACACCGGGGAGCTGTTTTTT. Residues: CASRPFGDTGELFF.

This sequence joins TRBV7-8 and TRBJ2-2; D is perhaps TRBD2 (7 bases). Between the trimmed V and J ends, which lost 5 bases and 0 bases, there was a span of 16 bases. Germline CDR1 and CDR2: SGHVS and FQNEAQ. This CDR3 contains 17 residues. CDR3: CASSPMAGAANTGELFF. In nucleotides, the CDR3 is TGTGCCAGCAGCCCGATGGCGGGGGCCGCGAACACCGGGGAGCTGTTTTTT.

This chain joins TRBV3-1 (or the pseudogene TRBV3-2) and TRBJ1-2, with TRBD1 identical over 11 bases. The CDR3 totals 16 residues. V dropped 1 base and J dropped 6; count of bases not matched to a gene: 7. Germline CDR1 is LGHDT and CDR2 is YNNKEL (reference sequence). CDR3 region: CASSQAAGTGGDGYTF. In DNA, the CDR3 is TGTGCCAGCAGCCAAGCAGCCGGGACAGGGGGTGATGGCTACACCTTC.

The CDR3 region is CASSLGGQSSYEQYF. The CDR3 DNA reads TGTGCCAGCAGTTTGGGAGGGCAGAGCTCCTACGAGCAGTACTTC. This chain joins TRBV28 and TRBJ2-7; 7 bases align to TRBD2. From germline, CDR1 is MDHEN and CDR2 SYDVKM. V gave up 3 bases and J gave up 0 bases; unmatched junction bases: 5. This CDR3 has 15 amino acids.

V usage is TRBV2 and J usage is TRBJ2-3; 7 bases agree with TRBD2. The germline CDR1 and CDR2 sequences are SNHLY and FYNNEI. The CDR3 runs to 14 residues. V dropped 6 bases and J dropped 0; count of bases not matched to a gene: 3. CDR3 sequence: CASRTSTSTDTQYF. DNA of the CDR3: TGTGCCAGCAGGACTAGCACTAGCACAGATACGCAGTATTTT. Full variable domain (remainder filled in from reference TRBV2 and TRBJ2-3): EPEVTQTPSHQVTQMGQEVILRCVPISNHLYFYWYRQILGQKVEFLVSFYNNEISEKSEIFDDQFSVERPDGSNFTLKIRSTKLEDSAMYFCASRTSTSTDTQYFGPGTRLTVL.

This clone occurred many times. The CDR3 DNA reads TGTGCCAGCATCGCTACAGATGGAGGGACTGAAGCTTTCTTT. It specifies CASIATDGGTEAFF. The chain has TRBV6-5 and TRBJ1-1; D is unclear. V was cut by 7 bases and J by 5 bases, with 17 bases left in between. The germline V gene encodes CDR1 MNHEY and CDR2 SVGAGI. The CDR3 spans 14 residues.

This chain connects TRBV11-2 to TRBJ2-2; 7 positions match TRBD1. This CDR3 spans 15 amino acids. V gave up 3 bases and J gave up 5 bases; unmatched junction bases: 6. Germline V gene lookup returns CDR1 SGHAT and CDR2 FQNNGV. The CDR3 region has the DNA TGTGCCAGCAGCTTTTCACAGGGGTATACCGGGGAGCTGTTTTTT. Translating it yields CASSFSQGYTGELFF.

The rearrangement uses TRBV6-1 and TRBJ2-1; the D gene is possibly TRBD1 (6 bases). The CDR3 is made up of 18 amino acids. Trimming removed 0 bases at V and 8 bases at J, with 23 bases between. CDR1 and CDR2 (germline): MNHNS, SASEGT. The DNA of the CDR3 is TGTGCCAGCAGTGAAGCCATAGTAGTCAGGGGAATTTTGGATGAGCAGTTCTTC. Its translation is CASSEAIVVRGILDEQFF.

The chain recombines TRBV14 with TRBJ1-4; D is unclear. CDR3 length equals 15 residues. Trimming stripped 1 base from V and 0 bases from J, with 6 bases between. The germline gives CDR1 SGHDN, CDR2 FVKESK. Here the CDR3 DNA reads TGTGCCAGCAGCCAAGTACGGTCAACTAATGAAAAACTGTTTTTT. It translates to CASSQVRSTNEKLFF. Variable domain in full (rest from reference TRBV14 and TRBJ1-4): EAGVTQFPSHSVIEKGQTVTLRCDPISGHDNLYWYRRVMGKEIKFLLHFVKESKQDESGMPNNRFLAERTGGTYSTLKVQPAELEDSGVYFCASSQVRSTNEKLFFGSGTQLSVL.

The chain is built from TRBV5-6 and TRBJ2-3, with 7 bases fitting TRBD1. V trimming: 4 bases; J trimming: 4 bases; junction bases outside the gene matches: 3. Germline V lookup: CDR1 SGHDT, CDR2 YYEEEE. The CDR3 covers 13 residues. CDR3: CASSRQGADTQYF. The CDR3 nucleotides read TGTGCCAGCAGCAGACAGGGTGCAGATACGCAGTATTTT.

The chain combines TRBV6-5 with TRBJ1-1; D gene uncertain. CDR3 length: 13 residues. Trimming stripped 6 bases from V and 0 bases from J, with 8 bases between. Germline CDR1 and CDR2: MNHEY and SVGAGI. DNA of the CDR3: TGTGCCAGCAGACTACATATGAACACTGAAGCTTTCTTT. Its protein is CASRLHMNTEAFF.

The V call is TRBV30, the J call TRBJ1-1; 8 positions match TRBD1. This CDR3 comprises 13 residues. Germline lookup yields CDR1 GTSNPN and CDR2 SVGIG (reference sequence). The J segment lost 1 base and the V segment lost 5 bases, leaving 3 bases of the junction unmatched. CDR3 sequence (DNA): TGTGCCTGGGGACAGGGACCGAACACTGAAGCTTTCTTT. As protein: CAWGQGPNTEAFF.

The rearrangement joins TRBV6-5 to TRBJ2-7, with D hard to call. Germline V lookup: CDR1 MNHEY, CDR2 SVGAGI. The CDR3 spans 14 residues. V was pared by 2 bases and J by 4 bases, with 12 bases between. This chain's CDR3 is CASSYVAEGYEQYF. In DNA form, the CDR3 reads TGTGCCAGCAGTTACGTTGCGGAAGGATACGAGCAGTACTTC.

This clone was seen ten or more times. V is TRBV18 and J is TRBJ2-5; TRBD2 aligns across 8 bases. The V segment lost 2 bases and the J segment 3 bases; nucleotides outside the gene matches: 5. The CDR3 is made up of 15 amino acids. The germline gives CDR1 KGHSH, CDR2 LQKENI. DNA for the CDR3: TGTGCCAGCTCACCATTTAGCGGGGCCGAAGAGACCCAGTACTTC. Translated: CASSPFSGAEETQYF. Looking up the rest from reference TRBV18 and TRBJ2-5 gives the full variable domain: NAGVMQNPRHLVRRRGQEARLRCSPMKGHSHVYWYRQLPEEGLKFMVYLQKENIIDESGMPKERFSAEFPKEGPSILRIQQVVRGDSAAYFCASSPFSGAEETQYFGPGTRLLVL.

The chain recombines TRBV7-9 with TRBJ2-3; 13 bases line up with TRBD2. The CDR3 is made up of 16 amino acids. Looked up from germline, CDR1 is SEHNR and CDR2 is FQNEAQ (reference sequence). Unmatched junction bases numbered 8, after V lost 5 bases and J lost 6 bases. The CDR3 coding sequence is TGTGCCAGCAGCAAGGGACTAGCGGGAATCGGGGATACGCAGTATTTT. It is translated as CASSKGLAGIGDTQYF.

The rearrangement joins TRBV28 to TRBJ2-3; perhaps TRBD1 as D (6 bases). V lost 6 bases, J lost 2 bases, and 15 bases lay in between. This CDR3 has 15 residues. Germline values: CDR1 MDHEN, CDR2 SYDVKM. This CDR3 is CASRITDRHTDTQYF. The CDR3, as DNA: TGTGCCAGCAGAATAACGGACAGACACACAGATACGCAGTATTTT.

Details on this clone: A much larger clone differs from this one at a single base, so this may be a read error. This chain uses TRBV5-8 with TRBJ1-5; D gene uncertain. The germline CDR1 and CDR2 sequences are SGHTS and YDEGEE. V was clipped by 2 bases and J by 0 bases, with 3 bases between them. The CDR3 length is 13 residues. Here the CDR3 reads CASSFNSNQPQHF. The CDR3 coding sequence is TGTGCCAGCAGCTTTAATAGCAATCAGCCCCAGCATTTT.

The CDR3: CASSLTNTNQPQHF. The CDR3 DNA is TGTGCCAGCAGCTTGACGAATACTAATCAGCCCCAGCATTTT. This chain uses TRBV5-6 with TRBJ1-5; D not resolved. Between the trimmed V and J ends, which lost 1 base and 4 bases, there was a span of 9 bases. The germline gives CDR1 SGHDT, CDR2 YYEEEE. The CDR3 consists of 14 residues.

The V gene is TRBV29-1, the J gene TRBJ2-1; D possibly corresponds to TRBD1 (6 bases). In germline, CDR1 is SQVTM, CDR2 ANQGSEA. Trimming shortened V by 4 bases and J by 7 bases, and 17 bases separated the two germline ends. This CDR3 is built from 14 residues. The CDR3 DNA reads TGCAGCGTTGGGGGGCTAGCTGGGGATAATGAGCAGTTCTTC. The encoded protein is CSVGGLAGDNEQFF.

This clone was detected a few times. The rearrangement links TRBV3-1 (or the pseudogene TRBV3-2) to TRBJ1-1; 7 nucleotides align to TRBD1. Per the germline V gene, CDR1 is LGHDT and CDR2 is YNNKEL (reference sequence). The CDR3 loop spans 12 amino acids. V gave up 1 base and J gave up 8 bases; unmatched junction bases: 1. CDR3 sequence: CASSQAGGEAFF. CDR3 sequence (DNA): TGTGCCAGCAGCCAAGCAGGGGGGGAAGCTTTCTTT.

For the CDR3, the DNA is TGTGCCAGCACCTCATTAGGGACTAGCGGGGGAAAGAGCTCCTACAATGAGCAGTTCTTC. Its protein product is CASTSLGTSGGKSSYNEQFF. The gene calls are TRBV27 and TRBJ2-1; 14 bases line up with TRBD2. The germline V gene has CDR1 MNHEY and CDR2 SMNVEV (reference sequence). V lost 7 bases, J lost 0 bases, and 14 bases stayed unmatched. The CDR3 extends over 20 amino acids.

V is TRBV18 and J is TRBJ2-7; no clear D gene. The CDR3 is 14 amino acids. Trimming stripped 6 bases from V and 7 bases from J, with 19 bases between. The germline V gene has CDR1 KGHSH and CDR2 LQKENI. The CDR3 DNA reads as TGTGCCAGCTCCTACTTCGCGGAAGACGGGGAGCAGTACTTC. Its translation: CASSYFAEDGEQYF.

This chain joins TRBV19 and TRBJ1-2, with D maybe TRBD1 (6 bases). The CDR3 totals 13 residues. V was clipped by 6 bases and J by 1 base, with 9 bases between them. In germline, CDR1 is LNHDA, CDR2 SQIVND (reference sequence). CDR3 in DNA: TGTGCCAGTAGGGTCAGGGGTAACTATGGCTACACCTTC. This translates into CASRVRGNYGYTF.

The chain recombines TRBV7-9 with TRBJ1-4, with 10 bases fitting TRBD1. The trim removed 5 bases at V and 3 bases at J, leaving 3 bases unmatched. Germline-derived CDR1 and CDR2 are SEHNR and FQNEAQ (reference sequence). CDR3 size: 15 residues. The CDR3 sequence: CASSPGTGANEKLFF. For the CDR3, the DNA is TGTGCCAGCAGCCCAGGGACAGGGGCTAATGAAAAACTGTTTTTT.

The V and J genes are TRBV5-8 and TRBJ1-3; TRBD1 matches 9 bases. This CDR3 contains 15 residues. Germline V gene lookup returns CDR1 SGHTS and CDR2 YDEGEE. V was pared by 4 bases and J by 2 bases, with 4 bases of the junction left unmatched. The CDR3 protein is CASSPGTGTGNTIYF. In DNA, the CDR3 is TGTGCCAGCAGCCCCGGGACAGGGACTGGAAACACCATATATTTT.

The DNA of the CDR3 is TGTGCCAGTAGCCTCCTCGAGGTCAGGGGTACTAGCATTCAGTACTTC. It is translated as CASSLLEVRGTSIQYF. The J gene is TRBJ2-4, the V gene TRBV19; D is perhaps TRBD1 (6 bases). The CDR3 extends over 16 amino acids. Trimming pared 6 bases from V and 9 bases from J, leaving 24 bases between. Germline CDR1 reads LNHDA; CDR2 reads SQIVND (reference sequence).

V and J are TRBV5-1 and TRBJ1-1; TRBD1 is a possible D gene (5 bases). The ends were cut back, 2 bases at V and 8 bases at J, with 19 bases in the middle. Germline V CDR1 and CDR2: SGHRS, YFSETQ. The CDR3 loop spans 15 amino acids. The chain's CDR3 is CASSFGGEGPQEAFF. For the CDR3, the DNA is TGCGCCAGCAGCTTCGGAGGGGAGGGTCCGCAGGAAGCTTTCTTT.

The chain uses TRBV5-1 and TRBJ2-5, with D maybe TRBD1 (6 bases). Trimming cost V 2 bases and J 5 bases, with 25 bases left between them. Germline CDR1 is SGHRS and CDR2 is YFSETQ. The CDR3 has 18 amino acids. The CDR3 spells CASSFLLVGTRGRETQYF. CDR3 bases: TGCGCCAGCAGCTTTCTCTTAGTTGGGACAAGGGGTCGGGAGACCCAGTACTTC.

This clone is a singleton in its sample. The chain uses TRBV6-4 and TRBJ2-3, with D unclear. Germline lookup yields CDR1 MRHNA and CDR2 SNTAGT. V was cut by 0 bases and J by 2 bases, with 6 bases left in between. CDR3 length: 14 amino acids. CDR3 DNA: TGTGCCAGCAGTGACTCTAGCACCACAGATACGCAGTATTTT. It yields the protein CASSDSSTTDTQYF.